This entry lists 25 T cell receptor beta chains sequenced from one sample in a study of blood T cell repertoires in COVID-19. Some clones are missing from TCRdb's copy, which holds only in-frame ones; the method was immunoSEQ multiplex PCR. The data show under 300,000 clones, with approximately 85% seen just once and 5% to 8% held by the top ten. Sequencing was done on a sample of PBMCs or T cells enriched from blood (not recorded which). The receptors come from a woman aged 45-65 years who had been exposed to COVID-19.

This sequence joins TRBV27 and TRBJ1-6, with 7 bases matching TRBD1. The length of the CDR3 is 14 residues. Germline V gene lookup returns CDR1 MNHEY and CDR2 SMNVEV (reference sequence). The CDR3 DNA sequence: TGTCGTGGAGGGGGCAGGGACCATAATTCACCCCTCCACTTT. Its protein product is CRGGGRDHNSPLHF.

The J gene is TRBJ1-6, the V gene TRBV30, with TRBD1 as a possible D gene (5 bases). V lost 4 bases to trimming and J lost 8 bases, with 15 bases between them. The CDR3 contains 14 residues. Germline loops: CDR1 GTSNPN, CDR2 SVGIG (reference sequence). The chain's CDR3 is CAWKPPWGDSPLHF. The CDR3 DNA reads as TGTGCCTGGAAACCTCCTTGGGGGGATTCACCCCTCCACTTT.

DNA of the CDR3: TGTGCCACCAGTGCCCGGGACATCCAAGTTCTATCCTACGAGCAGTACTTC. Its protein is CATSARDIQVLSYEQYF. This chain uses TRBV24-1 with TRBJ2-7; the D gene is possibly TRBD1 (6 bases). This CDR3 has 17 amino acids. V was trimmed by 5 bases and J by 1 base, leaving 20 bases between them. Germline V gives CDR1 KGHDR, CDR2 SFDVKD.

The V gene is TRBV11-2, the J gene TRBJ1-3, with D perhaps matching TRBD1 (5 bases). The CDR3 contains 15 residues. CDR1 and CDR2 from the germline V gene are SGHAT and FQNNGV. V was pared by 5 bases and J by 2 bases, with 13 bases between. The CDR3 DNA is TGTGCCAGCAGCGCAGGGTCTCCGCCTGGAAACACCATATATTTT. Its translation is CASSAGSPPGNTIYF.

This clone came up once. V gene TRBV6-6 combines with J gene TRBJ1-4, with a weak D call TRBD1 (5 bases). The CDR3 is 13 residues long. V shed 4 bases and J shed 6 bases, with 9 bases lying between them. Germline V lookup: CDR1 MNHNY, CDR2 SVGAGI (reference sequence). CDR3 loop: CASSWGGDEKLFF. CDR3 in DNA: TGTGCCAGCAGTTGGGGGGGAGATGAAAAACTGTTTTTT.

The chain is built from TRBV19 and TRBJ1-6, with unresolved D. With 4 bases removed from V and 10 bases from J, the gap between germline ends came to 14 bases. The CDR3 consists of 14 residues. CDR1 and CDR2 (germline): LNHDA, SQIVND (reference sequence). The CDR3 sequence is CASSSAGKLSPLHF. Here the CDR3 DNA reads TGTGCCAGTAGTAGCGCAGGCAAGCTGTCACCCCTCCACTTT.

The V gene is TRBV12-5, the J gene TRBJ1-5, with D unclear. Germline V CDR1 and CDR2: LGHNT, FRNRAP. Trimming pared 0 bases from V and 4 bases from J, leaving 13 bases between. This CDR3 is built from 16 residues. The CDR3 sequence is CASGLVIAGINQPQHF. The CDR3 coding sequence is TGTGCTAGTGGTTTGGTAATAGCGGGGATTAATCAGCCCCAGCATTTT.

The chain uses TRBV12-3 or TRBV12-4 and TRBJ1-1; D gene uncertain. The CDR3 has 13 amino acids. Trimming pared 6 bases from V and 1 base from J, leaving 9 bases between. The CDR3 region has the DNA TGTGCCAGCAGGGCATTCGCGAACACTGAAGCTTTCTTT. This codes for CASRAFANTEAFF.

This chain uses TRBV2 with TRBJ1-1, with a weak D call TRBD1 (6 bases). From germline, CDR1 is SNHLY and CDR2 FYNNEI. The CDR3 covers 16 residues. Trimming removed 3 bases at V and 0 bases at J, with 14 bases between. The DNA for the CDR3 is TGTGCCAGCAGTGATGGGGGGGGGCCCATGAACACTGAAGCTTTCTTT. It is translated as CASSDGGGPMNTEAFF.

The CDR3 spells CASSRRQNTEAFF. Here the CDR3 DNA reads TGTGCCAGCAGCCGTAGACAGAACACTGAAGCTTTCTTT. The genes are TRBV7-2 and TRBJ1-1, with unresolved D. V was pared by 5 bases and J by 1 base, with 8 bases between. The V gene's germline CDR1 is SGHTA and CDR2 FQGNSA. The CDR3 has 13 residues.

The chain employs TRBV15 and TRBJ2-5; TRBD2 aligns across 8 bases. The germline CDR1 and CDR2 sequences are LNHNV and YYDKDF (reference sequence). Trimming at V came to 7 bases and at J to 7 bases, leaving 8 bases not matched to a gene. The CDR3 is 13 residues long. CDR3 protein: CATTAGGSWTQYF. The CDR3 region has the DNA TGTGCCACCACGGCGGGGGGCAGTTGGACCCAGTACTTC. The complete variable domain, with remaining parts taken from reference TRBV15 and TRBJ2-5, reads DAMVIQNPRYQVTQFGKPVTLSCSQTLNHNVMYWYQQKSSQAPKLLFHYYDKDFNNEADTPDNFQSRRPNTSFCFLDIRSPGLGDTAMYLCATTAGGSWTQYFGPGTRLLVL.

This clone was seen once. The chain links TRBV7-3 to TRBJ1-1; TRBD1 is a possible D gene (5 bases). CDR3 length equals 15 residues. V dropped 6 bases and J dropped 3 bases, with 17 bases sitting between them. CDR1 is SGHTA, CDR2 FQGTGA, per germline. CDR3 residues: CASRPTGGGDTEAFF. DNA of the CDR3: TGTGCCAGCAGGCCCACGGGGGGTGGTGACACTGAAGCTTTCTTT.

Written as DNA, the CDR3 is TGTGCCAGCAGCTCCTCCGGGACAGTAGGAAAACTGTTTTTT. This encodes CASSSSGTVGKLFF. The chain employs TRBV7-2 and TRBJ1-4; 7 bases match TRBD1. CDR3 length equals 14 residues. In germline, CDR1 is SGHTA, CDR2 FQGNSA. The V segment lost 4 bases and the J segment 10 bases; nucleotides outside the gene matches: 9.

V gene TRBV6-1 combines with J gene TRBJ2-5; D is perhaps TRBD2 (6 bases). Per germline, CDR1 MNHNS and CDR2 SASEGT. The CDR3 length is 18 residues. The V end was cut by 0 bases, the J end by 1 base, with 18 bases between. The CDR3 spells CASSEARGTLTRQETQYF. Here the CDR3 DNA reads TGTGCCAGCAGTGAAGCGCGAGGGACTCTCACACGCCAAGAGACCCAGTACTTC.

The CDR3 region has the DNA TGCGCCAGCAGCAGAATGACTAGCGGGGGGGCGCGGGAGCAGTACTTC. Protein product: CASSRMTSGGAREQYF. The rearrangement uses TRBV5-1 and TRBJ2-7; TRBD2 matches 14 bases. Germline V gene sequence: CDR1 SGHRS, CDR2 YFSETQ. V gave up 4 bases and J gave up 7 bases; unmatched junction bases: 10. The CDR3 is 16 amino acids.

CDR3 in DNA: TGTGCCAGCAGCCAGGACACCCTGGGGCCTGGTAGGGCTGAAGCTTTCTTT. Translating it yields CASSQDTLGPGRAEAFF. The genes are TRBV14 and TRBJ1-1; the D gene is possibly TRBD1 (5 bases). This CDR3 spans 17 amino acids. Germline values: CDR1 SGHDN, CDR2 FVKESK. V shed 3 bases and J shed 6 bases, with 23 bases lying between them.

The V and J genes are TRBV2 and TRBJ1-1; no clear D. Germline-derived CDR1 and CDR2 are SNHLY and FYNNEI. The V and J ends lost 9 bases and 0 bases respectively, with 8 bases between them. There are 12 residues in the CDR3. DNA of the CDR3: TGTGCCAGTCCTTCGGTGAACACTGAAGCTTTCTTT. It translates to CASPSVNTEAFF.

The V and J genes are TRBV9 and TRBJ1-1, with 7 positions matching TRBD1. Losses at the gene ends were 0 bases for V and 0 bases for J; bases not matched to a gene: 5. This CDR3 is built from 16 residues. In germline, CDR1 is SGDLS, CDR2 YYNGEE. The CDR3 sequence is CASSVAAGGMNTEAFF. The CDR3 DNA follows: TGTGCCAGCAGCGTAGCGGCAGGGGGGATGAACACTGAAGCTTTCTTT.

This clone was found a few times. The chain employs TRBV3-1 (or the pseudogene TRBV3-2) and TRBJ2-7, with 7 bases lining up with TRBD1. Trimming at V came to 3 bases and at J to 2 bases, leaving 4 bases not matched to a gene. The germline CDR1 and CDR2 sequences are LGHDT and YNNKEL (reference sequence). The CDR3 is 14 amino acids. The DNA of the CDR3 is TGTGCCAGCAGCCATACCACAGGGGCCTACGAGCAGTACTTC. It specifies CASSHTTGAYEQYF.

J is TRBJ1-5 and V is TRBV9; 9 nucleotides align to TRBD1. With V trimmed by 4 bases and J by 6 bases, 8 bases remained unmatched. CDR3 length: 15 residues. Germline CDR1 and CDR2: SGDLS and YYNGEE. CDR3: CASSPTGGWGQPQHF. In DNA, the CDR3 is TGTGCCAGCAGCCCCACAGGGGGCTGGGGTCAGCCCCAGCATTTT.

This clone came up many times. V is TRBV2 and J is TRBJ2-7, with a weak D call TRBD2 (6 bases). In germline, CDR1 is SNHLY, CDR2 FYNNEI. This CDR3 is 12 amino acids long. V gave up 8 bases and J gave up 1 base, with 9 bases separating them. Here the CDR3 reads CASRDLSYEQYF. For the CDR3, the DNA is TGTGCCAGCCGGGACTTATCCTACGAGCAGTACTTC.

The chain carries TRBV27 and TRBJ1-2, with D uncertain. This CDR3 spans 13 amino acids. V was shortened by 2 bases and J by 2 bases, with 6 bases between the two germline ends. CDR1 MNHEY and CDR2 SMNVEV come from the germline V gene (reference sequence). Here the CDR3 reads CASSLTQNYGYTF. The CDR3 coding sequence is TGTGCCAGCAGTTTAACACAGAACTATGGCTACACCTTC.

The V and J genes are TRBV6-1 and TRBJ1-6, with a tentative D call TRBD1 (5 bases). Germline V CDR1 and CDR2: MNHNS, SASEGT. Trimming stripped 4 bases from V and 8 bases from J, with 18 bases between. The CDR3 length is 16 residues. CDR3 bases: TGTGCCAGCAGTGTCCTGGGAGGGGACCCCTATTCACCCCTCCACTTT. Encoded protein: CASSVLGGDPYSPLHF.

The sample holds one count of this clone. The chain is built from TRBV3-1 (or the pseudogene TRBV3-2) and TRBJ2-2, with D perhaps TRBD1 (6 bases). The V gene lost 1 base and the J gene lost 7 bases, with 10 bases spanning the gap. The germline gives CDR1 LGHDT, CDR2 YNNKEL (reference sequence). This CDR3 is 14 amino acids long. The CDR3 region is CASSQGGRFGELFF. The CDR3, as DNA: TGTGCCAGCAGCCAAGGGGGGCGCTTCGGGGAGCTGTTTTTT.

This rearrangement joins TRBV7-2 to TRBJ2-7; possible D gene TRBD1, 6 bases. CDR3 length: 13 residues. CDR1 SGHTA and CDR2 FQGNSA come from the germline V gene. Trimming cost V 0 bases and J 9 bases, with 12 bases left between them. CDR3 sequence: CASSLAPGELQYF. In nucleotides, the CDR3 is TGTGCCAGCAGCTTAGCTCCAGGGGAATTGCAGTACTTC.